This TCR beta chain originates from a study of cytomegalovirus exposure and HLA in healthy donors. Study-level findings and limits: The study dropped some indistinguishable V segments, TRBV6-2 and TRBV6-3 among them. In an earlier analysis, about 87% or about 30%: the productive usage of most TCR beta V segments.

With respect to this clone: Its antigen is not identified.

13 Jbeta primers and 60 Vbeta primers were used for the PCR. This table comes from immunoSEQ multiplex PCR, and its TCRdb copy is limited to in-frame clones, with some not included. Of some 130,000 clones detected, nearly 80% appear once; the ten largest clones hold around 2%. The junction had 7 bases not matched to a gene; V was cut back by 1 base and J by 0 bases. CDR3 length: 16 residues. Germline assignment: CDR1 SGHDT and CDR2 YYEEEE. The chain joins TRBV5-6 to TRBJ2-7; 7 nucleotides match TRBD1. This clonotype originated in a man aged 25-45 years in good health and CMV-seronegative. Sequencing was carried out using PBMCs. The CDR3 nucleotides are TGTGCCAGCAGCTTGTTTACCGGGACAGCCTCCTACGAGCAGTACTTC. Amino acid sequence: CASSLFTGTASYEQYF.